These 15 T cell receptor beta chains share one sample of origin, sequenced in a study of type 1 regulatory T cells. Their target antigens are unknown. TCRdb re-called the reads with MiXCR, one entry per CDR3 protein. The table records 60,000 to 70,000 distinct CDR3 sequences, about 60% of them present only once. Sequenced: cultured T cells, either the whole culture or a sorted T cell fraction (not recorded which). The subset was: Tr1-enriched cell product generated in vitro against host alloantigens. The origin of the receptors is a human donor in good health.

DNA for the CDR3: TGTGCCAGCAGCTTAGCGCGAGGGGAAAGGGAGCAGTTCTTC. Its translation: CASSLARGEREQFF. The chain recombines TRBV7-2 with TRBJ2-1, with D perhaps being TRBD1 or TRBD2 (5 bases each). Germline values: CDR1 SGHTA, CDR2 FQGNSA. The CDR3 consists of 14 residues. V dropped 0 bases and J dropped 10 bases, with 13 bases sitting between them.

Notes on this clonotype: A much larger clone lies a single base off, so this may be a read error. The chain combines TRBV5-1 with TRBJ2-7; D remains unclear. V lost 0 bases and J lost 5, with 9 bases in between. Germline V gene sequence: CDR1 SGHRS, CDR2 YFSETQ. The CDR3 extends over 13 amino acids. CDR3 protein: CASSLGPLHEQYF. The CDR3 DNA reads as TGCGCCAGCAGCTTGGGACCGCTCCACGAGCAGTACTTC.

The J gene is TRBJ2-3, the V gene TRBV7-2, with TRBD2 matching over 10 bases. The length of the CDR3 is 17 residues. The germline V gene encodes CDR1 SGHTA and CDR2 FQGNSA. The J segment lost 2 bases and the V segment lost 5 bases, leaving 10 bases of the junction unmatched. The CDR3 sequence is CASSGASGRRNTDTQYF. The CDR3 DNA follows: TGTGCCAGCAGCGGCGCTAGCGGGAGACGGAACACAGATACGCAGTATTTT.

The rearrangement uses TRBV29-1 and TRBJ2-7; 9 nucleotides match TRBD1. With 3 bases clipped from V and 0 bases from J, the junction kept 9 bases outside the gene matches. This CDR3 is built from 16 residues. Germline lookup yields CDR1 SQVTM and CDR2 ANQGSEA. The CDR3 spells CSVERDGTGTSYEQYF. The CDR3 coding sequence is TGCAGCGTTGAGAGAGATGGGACAGGGACCTCCTACGAGCAGTACTTC.

This clonotype was detected only a few times. The chain is built from TRBV20-1 and TRBJ1-1; D call uncertain. The CDR3 length is 12 residues. Germline assignment: CDR1 DFQATT and CDR2 SNEGSKA (reference sequence). V was cut by 0 bases and J by 8 bases, with 10 bases left in between. CDR3 sequence: CSARDGSAEAFF. For the CDR3, the DNA is TGCAGTGCTAGAGATGGAAGCGCGGAAGCTTTCTTT.

In the case of this clonotype: One end of the junction does not line up with germline, which may come from a read error. This rearrangement joins TRBV12-3 or TRBV12-4 to TRBJ1-2; D gene ambiguous. This CDR3 contains 13 residues. CDR3 nucleotides: TGTGCCAGCAGTTCCCCAGTCAACTATGGCTACACATTC. It yields the protein CASSSPVNYGYTF.

The chain uses TRBV24-1 and TRBJ2-1; 9 nucleotides agree with TRBD1. J lost 6 bases, V lost 0 bases, and 8 bases had no gene match. The CDR3 totals 17 residues. CDR1 and CDR2 from the germline V gene are KGHDR and SFDVKD. The chain's CDR3 is CATSDLQGTGSSNEQFF. The CDR3 DNA sequence: TGTGCCACCAGTGATTTGCAGGGGACAGGGAGTTCCAATGAGCAGTTCTTC.

The gene calls are TRBV7-2 and TRBJ1-1; no reliable D call. Per germline, CDR1 SGHTA and CDR2 FQGNSA. The CDR3 covers 11 residues. Trimming took 0 bases from V and 4 from J, leaving 0 bases between them. The CDR3 nucleotides are TGTGCCAGCAGCTTAGCCACTGAAGCTTTCTTT. It encodes CASSLATEAFF.

V is TRBV7-2 and J is TRBJ2-2; perhaps TRBD1 as D (6 bases). CDR1 and CDR2 (germline): SGHTA, FQGNSA. V lost 2 bases to trimming and J lost 4 bases, with 11 bases between them. The CDR3 is 15 amino acids. CDR3 in DNA: TGTGCCAGCAGCTTACGAGGACAGAGCACCGGGGAGCTGTTTTTT. It encodes CASSLRGQSTGELFF.

The chain employs TRBV7-9 and TRBJ2-5; 8 bases fit TRBD1. Germline CDR1 SEHNR, CDR2 FQNEAQ (reference sequence). V lost 6 bases to trimming and J lost 3 bases; unmatched junction nucleotides: 15. This CDR3 contains 17 residues. CDR3 sequence: CASRRTTRDRRKETQYF. The CDR3 coding sequence is TGTGCCAGCAGACGAACAACCCGGGACAGGCGTAAAGAGACCCAGTACTTC.

This clonotype has a handful of counts. This chain connects TRBV19 to TRBJ2-2, with 9 bases that match TRBD2. CDR1 is LNHDA, CDR2 SQIVND, per germline (reference sequence). The CDR3 has 15 amino acids. After removal of 10 bases from V and 5 bases from J, the junction contained 11 bases not matched to a gene. CDR3 protein: CAINSGSLTTGELFF. The DNA of the CDR3 is TGTGCCATTAATAGCGGGAGTCTCACGACCGGGGAGCTGTTTTTT.

This clonotype rates as medium-sized. The V gene is TRBV7-9, the J gene TRBJ1-1; possible D gene TRBD1, 6 bases. The V gene lost 1 base and the J gene lost 4 bases, with 16 bases spanning the gap. From germline, CDR1 is SEHNR and CDR2 FQNEAQ (reference sequence). The CDR3 spans 16 residues. CDR3 protein: CASSLGQGRLSTEAFF. The CDR3 DNA sequence: TGTGCCAGCAGCTTAGGTCAGGGGAGGTTGAGCACTGAAGCTTTCTTT. The full variable domain, rest sourced from reference TRBV7-9 and TRBJ1-1, is DTGVSQNPRHKITKRGQNVTFRCDPISEHNRLYWYRQTLGQGPEFLTYFQNEAQLEKSRLLSDRFSAERPKGSFSTLEIQRTEQGDSAMYLCASSLGQGRLSTEAFFGQGTRLTVV.

The V call is TRBV20-1, the J call TRBJ1-2; 8 nucleotides agree with TRBD1. Germline values: CDR1 DFQATT, CDR2 SNEGSKA (reference sequence). Losses at the gene ends were 3 bases for V and 4 bases for J; bases not matched to a gene: 4. There are 13 residues in the CDR3. The CDR3 loop reads CSASRGPSYGYTF. The CDR3 nucleotides read TGCAGTGCTAGCAGGGGGCCCAGCTATGGCTACACCTTC.

This clonotype is judged medium-sized (0.01 to 0.1%). The gene calls are TRBV20-1 and TRBJ2-3; 8 bases are a match to TRBD2. The V and J ends lost 0 bases and 6 bases, in that order; junction bases with no gene match: 8. Germline CDR1 DFQATT, CDR2 SNEGSKA (reference sequence). CDR3 length equals 15 residues. CDR3 nucleotide sequence: TGCAGTGCTAGAGATCCCAGCGGGAGCGCCGATACGCAGTATTTT. Its protein is CSARDPSGSADTQYF.

The chain uses TRBV20-1 and TRBJ2-2; 9 positions match TRBD2. CDR1 and CDR2 (germline): DFQATT, SNEGSKA (reference sequence). V gave up 1 base and J gave up 0 bases; unmatched junction bases: 6. There are 17 residues in the CDR3. Here the CDR3 reads CSARVGSGSPNTGELFF. Written as DNA, the CDR3 is TGCAGTGCTAGAGTCGGTAGCGGGAGCCCGAACACCGGGGAGCTGTTTTTT.